This T cell receptor beta chain was obtained from a study of shared clonotypes between healthy human individuals. Study results and limitations: Relative to their counterparts shared across all four donors, non-shared clonotypes exhibited diminished generation probabilities.

CDR1 and CDR2 from the germline V gene are MNHEY and SMNVEV (reference sequence). The CDR3 sequence is 14 residues long. Trimming pared 3 bases from V and 4 bases from J, leaving 13 bases between. About this clone itself: Antigen unknown.

TCRdb's copy holds only in-frame clones and misses some; the assay was immunoSEQ multiplex PCR. Here the sample spans approximately 1.9 million clones, about 94% being singletons. CD45RO-negative cells were positively selected for CCR7, leaving out terminally differentiated effector memory CD45RA+ cells. This chain links TRBV27 with TRBJ2-7; D not certain. Specimen: naive CD8+ T cells from PBMCs. The TCR originated in a young man in good health. Some clones in this sample may be carry-over from other donors' samples. Written as DNA, the CDR3 is TGTGCCAGCAGTTTCAGAACGGGTGGATACGAGCAGTACTTC. Translated: CASSFRTGGYEQYF.